The present T cell receptor beta chain was sequenced within a study of read filtering for tumor transcriptome and immune sequencing (dated by TCRdb to about 2020). General notes on the study: The cohort consisted of about 18 male and over twelve female patients, with a mean age of about 66 years and an age range of roughly 45 to 85. By revised international staging, roughly 8 patients were R-ISS I, some 16 were R-ISS II and roughly 7 were R-ISS III. After DNase treatment, whole-transcriptome libraries were prepared with the TruSeq RNA Access Library Prep Kit. Per sample, about 4.05 to 10.27 million TCR-region mapped reads were obtained with IR-seq, compared with only about 80 to 1273 with RNA-seq. The study compared TCR repertoires from targeted immune repertoire sequencing and bulk whole-transcriptome sequencing run on the same bone marrow samples. A main aim was a read-filtering strategy for immune repertoire data, specifically whether clonotypes supported by a single read should be removed.

Every patient had bone marrow sampled at the time of active disease. Isolation of bone marrow mononuclear cells was performed by Ficoll-Hypaque density gradient centrifugation. To remove myeloma plasma cells, the cells were labeled with CD138 magnetic microbeads on a MACS separator, and CD138-negative cells were then collected by negative selection. Flow cytometry with CD138 antibodies on an Attune NxT was used to check how pure the isolated cells were. Total RNA was extracted with TRIzol reagent and quantified with a NanoDrop spectrophotometer. Paired RNA-seq and IR-seq were performed on the CD138-negative bone marrow sample of each patient. The paper's findings and limits, for the study overall: The sorted CD138-negative fraction was not purified T cells but a mixed bone marrow immune population. In IR-seq, single-read clonotypes were roughly four fifths of clonotypes but 3% to 4% of total reads; in RNA-seq they were roughly 73% of clonotypes and 35% to 50% of reads. Compared with RNA-seq, IR-seq captured clonotypes at much greater depth and more reliably, and a smaller IR-seq throughput was enough to identify most of the shared clonotypes. Removing single-read clonotypes increased the correlation between IR-seq and RNA-seq shared clonotype proportions.

The Immunoverse kit was used to build TCR libraries from around 420 ng RNA, with molecular barcoded adaptors covering alpha/delta and beta/gamma chains. TCR library preparation used the same RNA that was used for transcriptome sequencing. Sequencing of the TCR libraries was done on an Illumina HiSeq 4000 with 2 x 150 cycles. Processing in the source paper ran as follows. MiXCR aligned TCR reads to human V, D, J and C references and assembled the aligned reads into CDR3 clonotypes, with quality filtering and error correction included. Clonotype counts and gene usage diversity were analyzed with the tcR package in R. For inspection of raw mapping reads, RNA-seq reads were mapped by STAR aligner version 2.5.3a onto GRCh37 of the human genome. To test how sequencing depth affected the clonotypes detected, IR-seq fastq files were randomly downsampled with Seqtk 1.3. TCRdb applied fastp at Q25 and MiXCR to the public reads, then kept only in-frame beta chains. Identical CDR3 proteins give one entry, which carries the most common genes and DNA. In this record, the V and J calls reflect TCRdb's handling and not the investigators' own analysis. In this sample the table shows 42,000 or so distinct CDR3 sequences, around 15% of which occur a single time. Jointly, the top ten make up about 29% of the sample.

This clonotype was observed many times. There is no known antigen for this receptor. Nothing much larger sits one base from this clone, and base qualities are not available. V loses 3 bases, J loses 7 bases, and the germline ends lie 10 bases apart. Reading from cysteine to phenylalanine, the CDR3 counts 13 amino acids. Of the read, only the CDR3 DNA is kept; its 39 bases are in frame from base 1. Via the germline V gene (reference sequence), CDR1 is SEHNR and CDR2 FQNEAQ. The sequence was collected from a donor aged 40 or over with multiple myeloma. The rearranged segments are TRBV7-9 and TRBJ2-1; no D gene can be assigned with confidence. The specimen sequenced was a population of CD138-negative cells sorted from bone marrow. The sample's cell subset or site label, decoded: bone marrow mononuclear cells depleted of CD138+ plasma/myeloma cells by negative magnetic selection. The CDR3 amino acid sequence is: CASSFLHINEQFF. The nucleotide sequence is given as TGTGCCAGCAGCTTTCTCCATATAAATGAGCAGTTCTTC. With the rest looked up from the reference TRBV7-9 and TRBJ2-1 genes rather than sequenced, the full variable domain is DTGVSQNPRHKITKRGQNVTFRCDPISEHNRLYWYRQTLGQGPEFLTYFQNEAQLEKSRLLSDRFSAERPKGSFSTLEIQRTEQGDSAMYLCASSFLHINEQFFGPGTRLTVL.